What follows are 25 T cell receptor beta chains derived from one specimen sequenced in a study of blood T cells in healthy people across ages. Then a second PCR, running about 6 to 11 cycles, was carried out with a sample-barcoded 5' primer and a J-beta primer mix. TCRdb processed the 5' RACE reads anew with MiXCR; each CDR3 protein has one entry. The sample lists hundreds of thousands of distinct CDR3 sequences, under 55% occurring once. The sequencing input was blood. The receptors originated from a man aged 55-75 years in good health.

CDR3 loop: CASSPFSGEANEQFF. CDR3 sequence (DNA): TGTGCCAGCAGCCCTTTTAGCGGGGAGGCCAATGAGCAGTTCTTC. The V and J genes are TRBV7-2 and TRBJ2-1; 8 bases are shared with TRBD2. The CDR3 length is 15 residues. The germline CDR1 and CDR2 sequences are SGHTA and FQGNSA. V dropped 5 bases and J dropped 6; count of bases not matched to a gene: 9.

This clonotype was seen a few times. DNA of the CDR3: TGTGCCAGCAGGCCCGACAGGGCTCCAGCTTTCTTT. Translation: CASRPDRAPAFF. The rearrangement joins TRBV12-3 or TRBV12-4 to TRBJ1-1; 7 bases agree with TRBD1. Germline trimming cut 6 bases from V and 10 bases from J; bases unmatched to any gene: 8. The CDR3 has 12 amino acids.

This clonotype was counted only a few times. The chain uses TRBV9 and TRBJ2-7; 12 positions match TRBD1. V was clipped by 2 bases and J by 6 bases; unmatched bases: 3. The V gene's germline CDR1 is SGDLS and CDR2 YYNGEE. The CDR3 has 14 residues. CDR3 DNA: TGTGCCAGCAGCGTCGGGACAGGGGGCGTCGAGCAGTACTTC. Its protein product is CASSVGTGGVEQYF. Together with reference TRBV9 and TRBJ2-7, the CDR3 gives the full variable domain: DSGVTQTPKHLITATGQRVTLRCSPRSGDLSVYWYQQSLDQGLQFLIQYYNGEERAKGNILERFSAQQFPDLHSELNLSSLELGDSALYFCASSVGTGGVEQYFGPGTRLTVT.

The J gene is TRBJ2-5, the V gene TRBV6-2 or TRBV6-3; tentative D call: TRBD2 (5 bases). The CDR3 sequence is 15 residues long. V was trimmed by 0 bases and J by 5 bases, leaving 13 bases between them. Looked up from germline, CDR1 is MNHEY and CDR2 is SVGEGT. The CDR3 spells CASSYSTGVVETQYF. The CDR3 DNA reads TGTGCCAGCAGTTACTCTACCGGGGTCGTGGAGACCCAGTACTTC.

Here the CDR3 reads CASSLGPWDSGLSYNEQFF. DNA for the CDR3: TGTGCCAGCAGCTTAGGACCCTGGGATAGCGGCCTTTCCTACAATGAGCAGTTCTTC. The gene calls are TRBV7-9 and TRBJ2-1, with D possibly matching TRBD2 (6 bases). V lost 1 base and J lost 1, with 20 bases in between. CDR1 SEHNR and CDR2 FQNEAQ come from the germline V gene (reference sequence). This CDR3 region has 19 residues. Looking up the rest from reference TRBV7-9 and TRBJ2-1 gives the full variable domain: DTGVSQNPRHKITKRGQNVTFRCDPISEHNRLYWYRQTLGQGPEFLTYFQNEAQLEKSRLLSDRFSAERPKGSFSTLEIQRTEQGDSAMYLCASSLGPWDSGLSYNEQFFGPGTRLTVL.

V gene TRBV10-3 combines with J gene TRBJ2-5, with no clear D. V was shortened by 6 bases and J by 11 bases, with 13 bases between the two germline ends. Germline V gives CDR1 ENHRY, CDR2 SYGVKD. This CDR3 has 11 amino acids. The CDR3, as DNA: TGTGCCATCAGCGAAACTAATGAGCAGTACTTC. It yields the protein CAISETNEQYF.

The chain combines TRBV20-1 with TRBJ2-1, with 11 bases aligning to TRBD2. This CDR3 is built from 16 residues. Looked up from germline, CDR1 is DFQATT and CDR2 is SNEGSKA (reference sequence). V gave up 6 bases and J gave up 0 bases; unmatched junction bases: 7. The CDR3 DNA reads as TGCAGTGCAGGAATAGCGGGGGGGAGCTCCTACAATGAGCAGTTCTTC. Amino acid sequence: CSAGIAGGSSYNEQFF.

This rearrangement joins TRBV15 to TRBJ1-6; unclear D gene. Per the germline V gene, CDR1 is LNHNV and CDR2 is YYDKDF (reference sequence). The CDR3 covers 14 residues. The V end was cut by 0 bases, the J end by 7 bases, with 7 bases between. In DNA form, the CDR3 reads TGTGCCACCAGCAGAGAACTTCAGAATTCACCCCTCCACTTT. This translates into CATSRELQNSPLHF.

A few counts support this clonotype. The CDR3 nucleotides are TGTGCCAGCAATCTACAGGGAAATGGCTACACCTTC. Protein product: CASNLQGNGYTF. V usage is TRBV13 and J usage is TRBJ1-2; D may be TRBD1 (6 bases). The V end was cut by 7 bases, the J end by 6 bases, with 12 bases between. Germline CDR1 PRHDT, CDR2 FYEKMQ (reference sequence). The CDR3 sequence is 12 residues long.

This sequence joins TRBV27 and TRBJ2-3; 12 bases line up with TRBD1. The CDR3 spans 17 residues. Germline lookup yields CDR1 MNHEY and CDR2 SMNVEV (reference sequence). With V trimmed by 6 bases and J by 5 bases, 12 bases remained unmatched. CDR3 amino acids: CASRPYGGTGGRDTQYF. The CDR3 bases are TGTGCCAGCAGACCATACGGGGGGACAGGGGGCAGAGATACGCAGTATTTT.

The chain combines TRBV18 with TRBJ2-1, with D unresolved. Germline V gene data show CDR1 as KGHSH and CDR2 as LQKENI. The germline V and J ends were trimmed by 6 bases and 10 bases, with 19 bases remaining between them. The CDR3 runs 14 residues. This chain's CDR3 is CASSPQNPATEQFF. Written as DNA, the CDR3 is TGTGCCAGCTCGCCTCAAAACCCCGCCACCGAGCAGTTCTTC.

The V call is TRBV3-1, the J call TRBJ2-1, with 11 bases fitting TRBD2. Germline CDR1 reads LGHDT; CDR2 reads YNNKEL (reference sequence). This CDR3 is built from 16 residues. The V gene end was trimmed by 7 bases and the J gene end by 1 base; junction bases not matched to a gene: 6. Here the CDR3 DNA reads TGTGCCAGCACCCCAAGACTAGCGGGATCCTACAATGAGCAGTTCTTC. It yields the protein CASTPRLAGSYNEQFF.

V is TRBV6-2 or TRBV6-3 and J is TRBJ2-5; weak D call: TRBD1 (6 bases). This CDR3 comprises 12 residues. With 5 bases removed from V and 10 bases from J, the gap between germline ends came to 14 bases. The V gene's germline CDR1 is MNHEY and CDR2 SVGEGT. CDR3 in amino acids: CASSRQDNLQYF. In DNA, the CDR3 is TGTGCCAGCAGTAGACAGGACAACCTCCAGTACTTC.

This clonotype has a single count. The chain recombines TRBV7-9 with TRBJ1-2, with a weak D call TRBD1 (6 bases). Germline V CDR1 and CDR2: SEHNR, FQNEAQ (reference sequence). This CDR3 spans 14 amino acids. V was shortened by 5 bases and J by 6 bases, with 16 bases between the two germline ends. CDR3 coding DNA: TGTGCCAGCAGCCGTTTGGGGGGCACGCATGGCTACACCTTC. This gives the protein CASSRLGGTHGYTF.

The chain employs TRBV3-1 and TRBJ1-6; D might be TRBD1 (5 bases). CDR3 length: 12 residues. Germline V gives CDR1 LGHDT, CDR2 YNNKEL (reference sequence). V was clipped by 8 bases and J by 10 bases, with 12 bases between them. The CDR3 DNA is TGTGCCAGCCGAGTCGGGGGATCACCCCTCCACTTT. Its translation is CASRVGGSPLHF.

This chain connects TRBV2 to TRBJ1-2, with D uncertain. Germline V gene data show CDR1 as SNHLY and CDR2 as FYNNEI. The CDR3 has 16 residues. V dropped 5 bases and J dropped 6 bases, with 22 bases sitting between them. DNA of the CDR3: TGTGCCAGCAGTACACCCCCTTTCACAGCTTCAGATGGCTACACCTTC. It is translated as CASSTPPFTASDGYTF.

Only a few counts were recorded for this clonotype. The V gene is TRBV15, the J gene TRBJ2-7; 7 nucleotides agree with TRBD1. CDR3 length equals 14 residues. Germline-derived CDR1 and CDR2 are LNHNV and YYDKDF (reference sequence). Trimming at V came to 2 bases and at J to 3 bases, leaving 4 bases not matched to a gene. CDR3 loop: CATSRMGQNYEQYF. CDR3 coding DNA: TGTGCCACCAGCAGAATGGGACAGAACTACGAGCAGTACTTC.

The chain has TRBV29-1 and TRBJ2-5; D remains ambiguous. V dropped 6 bases and J dropped 1 base, with 9 bases sitting between them. The CDR3 loop spans 12 amino acids. CDR1 and CDR2 from the germline V gene are SQVTM and ANQGSEA. The CDR3 reads CSVADVQETQYF. In DNA, the CDR3 is TGCAGCGTCGCGGACGTCCAAGAGACCCAGTACTTC.

V usage is TRBV5-1 and J usage is TRBJ1-2; 7 bases agree with TRBD1. The CDR3 sequence is 14 residues long. J was trimmed by 5 bases and V by 0 bases; bases with no gene match: 4. Germline V gives CDR1 SGHRS, CDR2 YFSETQ. CDR3 sequence (DNA): TGCGCCAGCAGCTTGGAAACAGGGGAGTATGGCTACACCTTC. Protein: CASSLETGEYGYTF.

This chain uses TRBV20-1 with TRBJ2-6; D is uncertain. CDR1 is DFQATT, CDR2 SNEGSKA, per germline (reference sequence). The CDR3 runs to 13 residues. V lost 1 base and J 2 bases, leaving 3 bases between the germline ends. The CDR3 DNA follows: TGCAGTGCTAGAGCACCTGGGGCCAACGTCCTGACTTTC. Amino acid sequence: CSARAPGANVLTF.

Turning to this clonotype: A much larger clone lies one base from this, so it may be a read error. The chain has TRBV7-9 and TRBJ2-1; maybe TRBD2 (6 bases). V was shortened by 4 bases and J by 6 bases, with 16 bases between the two germline ends. The CDR3 contains 15 residues. The germline CDR1 and CDR2 sequences are SEHNR and FQNEAQ (reference sequence). The CDR3 reads CASSSLARGTNEQFF. The CDR3 bases are TGTGCCAGCAGCTCCCTAGCGAGGGGAACCAATGAGCAGTTCTTC.

This clonotype was seen more than once but under ten times. The J gene is TRBJ2-7, the V gene TRBV14; D remains unclear. The CDR3 has 14 residues. Trimming left V 3 bases short and J 2 bases short, with 11 bases between. Germline V gene lookup returns CDR1 SGHDN and CDR2 FVKESK. The CDR3 nucleotides are TGTGCCAGCAGCCACAGTCACCCAACCTACGAGCAGTACTTC. Translation: CASSHSHPTYEQYF.

The CDR3 region has the DNA TGTGCCAGCAGCGTAGACGGATCGACCGGGAACACTGAAGCTTTCTTT. Translation: CASSVDGSTGNTEAFF. V and J are TRBV9 and TRBJ1-1; D uncertain. CDR3 length: 16 residues. Per the germline V gene, CDR1 is SGDLS and CDR2 is YYNGEE. Trimming left V 0 bases short and J 1 base short, with 13 bases between.

V gene TRBV20-1 combines with J gene TRBJ1-5; D is unresolved. The CDR3 covers 14 residues. Trimming took off 5 bases at V and 7 bases at J, with 18 bases between the two ends. CDR1 DFQATT and CDR2 SNEGSKA come from the germline V gene (reference sequence). The CDR3: CSAPRVGMEQPQHF. CDR3 nucleotide sequence: TGCAGTGCTCCCCGGGTGGGGATGGAGCAGCCCCAGCATTTT.

This clonotype has only a few counts. The J gene is TRBJ2-1, the V gene TRBV7-9; 15 bases line up with TRBD2. The length of the CDR3 is 17 residues. V was pared by 5 bases and J by 8 bases, with 10 bases of the junction left unmatched. The V gene's germline CDR1 is SEHNR and CDR2 FQNEAQ (reference sequence). In DNA form, the CDR3 reads TGTGCCAGCAGCCCCGGACTAGCGGGGGGGCACTGGGATGAGCAGTTCTTC. This encodes CASSPGLAGGHWDEQFF.